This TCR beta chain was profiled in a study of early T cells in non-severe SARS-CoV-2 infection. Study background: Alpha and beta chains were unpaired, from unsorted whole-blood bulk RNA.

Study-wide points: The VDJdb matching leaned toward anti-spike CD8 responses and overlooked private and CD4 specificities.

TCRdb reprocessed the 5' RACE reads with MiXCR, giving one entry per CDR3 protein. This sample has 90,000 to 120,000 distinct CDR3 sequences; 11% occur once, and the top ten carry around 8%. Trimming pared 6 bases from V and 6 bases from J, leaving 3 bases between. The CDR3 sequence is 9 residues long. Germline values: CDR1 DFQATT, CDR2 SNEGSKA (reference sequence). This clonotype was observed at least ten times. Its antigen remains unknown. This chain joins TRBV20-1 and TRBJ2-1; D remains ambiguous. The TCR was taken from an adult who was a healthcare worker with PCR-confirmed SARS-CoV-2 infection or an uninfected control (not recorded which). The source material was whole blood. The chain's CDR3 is CSALNEQFF. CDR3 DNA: TGCAGTGCCCTCAATGAGCAGTTCTTC.